A selection of T cell receptor beta chains follows, all from one sample in a study of T-cell memory formation after mild COVID-19. Via MiXCR, TCRdb re-called the 5' RACE reads, giving one row per CDR3 protein. The table has 150,000 to 200,000 distinct CDR3 sequences, 15% to 20% seen once. The sequenced material came from PBMCs or a T cell subset sorted from them (not recorded which). All receptors derive from an adult woman who had mild COVID-19 (a few samples of this study predate the infection). Cell type and time point are not known. The conserved cysteine and the conserved F or W are not part of the CDR3 here.

V	J	CDR3
TRBV20-1	TRBJ2-7	SAREPGPLEYEQY
TRBV4-1	TRBJ2-2	ASSQVGLAGAGELF
TRBV5-5	TRBJ2-3	ASSQTGGSTDTQY
TRBV30	TRBJ1-5	AWSGGQGGWQPQH
TRBV6-5	TRBJ2-7	ASSYHRQGGEQY
TRBV5-1	TRBJ1-1	ASSQTGRETEAF
TRBV20-1	TRBJ2-3	SASLPFLAAYTDTQY
TRBV18	TRBJ2-1	ASSLAVLAGGPLHYNEQF
TRBV5-1	TRBJ1-2	ASSPELGTAYGYT
TRBV2	TRBJ2-1	ASSLKGRDYNEQF
TRBV20-1	TRBJ1-5	SARAYSNQPQH
TRBV7-3	TRBJ2-1	ASSLSGGVDNEQF
TRBV7-9	TRBJ2-2	ASSLVSTGATGELF
TRBV3-1	TRBJ2-4	ASSLQDRGRENIQY
TRBV5-1	TRBJ2-7	ASSVQGTYEQY
TRBV7-2	TRBJ2-5	ASSLLASGETQY
TRBV12-3/TRBV12-4	TRBJ1-5	ASSLQGATGQPQH
TRBV2	TRBJ2-7	ASILQEGASYEQY
TRBV7-9	TRBJ2-1	ASRLQGTGEQF
TRBV19	TRBJ2-1	ASSMGLVEF
TRBV12-3/TRBV12-4	TRBJ1-1	ASSSGANTEAF
TRBV9	TRBJ1-1	ASSPQGDPNTEAF
TRBV20-1	TRBJ1-2	SAAPAGGNYGYT
TRBV25-1	TRBJ1-3	ASSGTAVSGNTIY
TRBV29-1	TRBJ2-1	SATSGRPMYNEQF
TRBV7-9	TRBJ2-1	ASSPRAGKGEQF
TRBV6-1	TRBJ1-5	ASSLGPGSNQPQH
TRBV7-2	TRBJ2-3	ASSHPGGGGKTDTQY
TRBV12-3/TRBV12-4	TRBJ1-5	ASSSGTGNQPQH
TRBV7-8	TRBJ2-1	ASSQTSRFSYNEQF
TRBV4-2	TRBJ2-2	ASSQEAVPGQGSGELF
TRBV5-1	TRBJ1-1	ASVNKAEAF
TRBV6-1	TRBJ2-7	ASRGSGISLEQY
TRBV10-3	TRBJ2-3	AISSYSGANTDTQY
TRBV6-2/TRBV6-3	TRBJ2-7	ASSITGGPYEQY
TRBV5-1	TRBJ1-3	ASSAQTAGSGNTIY
TRBV5-1	TRBJ2-1	ASSRPSYNEQF
TRBV5-1	TRBJ1-5	ASSLDSRDQPQH
TRBV24-1	TRBJ2-2	ATREQGAGTGELF
TRBV29-1	TRBJ2-5	SVEGGRQETQY
TRBV7-9	TRBJ2-5	ASSSHDRGRFVETQY
TRBV5-8	TRBJ2-2	ASTLELVGTGELF
TRBV24-1	TRBJ2-1	ATSDYGTSASNEQF
TRBV15	TRBJ2-1	ATSTRAGGPNEQF
TRBV20-1	TRBJ2-7	SARMTSGSYEQY
TRBV20-1	TRBJ2-7	SARDPARQGSYEQY
TRBV7-2	TRBJ2-5	ASSRTGSGETQY
TRBV7-2	TRBJ2-3	ASSLTGPTDTQY
TRBV4-3	TRBJ2-3	ASSQDLLSPDTQY
TRBV6-6	TRBJ2-1	ASSYGGVGNNEQF
TRBV2	TRBJ2-5	ASRATPAETQY
TRBV12-3/TRBV12-4	TRBJ2-1	ASSLTSGRAVSYNEQF
TRBV4-2	TRBJ2-7	ASSQDDRGSREQY
TRBV30	TRBJ1-1	AWVTHLGGTEAF
TRBV7-9	TRBJ2-2	ASSPPGTGGTGELF
TRBV7-9	TRBJ2-3	ASSSGGLRTDTQY
TRBV19	TRBJ2-1	ASSRTLVPTDNEQF